The clone carrying this T cell receptor (beta chain) occurred once. Method: immunoSEQ multiplex PCR; TCRdb's copy keeps in-frame clones and lacks some. The sample lists 90,000 to 95,000 clones, 70% to 90% occurring once. V lost 5 bases and J 10 bases, leaving 18 bases between the germline ends. From germline, CDR1 is KGHSH and CDR2 LQKENI. The CDR3 is 14 residues long. This sample is drawn from a study of OX40 agonist ivuxolimab in advanced cancers. The receptor was derived from an adult with an advanced solid tumor such as melanoma, head and neck, liver or kidney cancer. The chain carries TRBV18 and TRBJ2-1, with D possibly being TRBD1 (6 bases). The sample consisted of CD4+ or CD8+ T cells sorted from blood, taken in a trial of the OX40 agonist ivuxolimab. The CDR3 reads CASSYQGQGLEQFF. The DNA for the CDR3 is TGTGCCAGCTCATACCAAGGGCAGGGGCTGGAGCAGTTCTTC. Together with reference TRBV18 and TRBJ2-1, the CDR3 gives the full variable domain: NAGVMQNPRHLVRRRGQEARLRCSPMKGHSHVYWYRQLPEEGLKFMVYLQKENIIDESGMPKERFSAEFPKEGPSILRIQQVVRGDSAAYFCASSYQGQGLEQFFGPGTRLTVL.